This entry lists 11 T cell receptor beta chains sequenced from one sample in a study of blood T cells in healthy people across ages. Primed by a sample-barcoded 5' primer and a J-beta primer mix, a second PCR proceeded for roughly 7 to 12 cycles. One entry per CDR3 protein results from TCRdb running MiXCR on the 5' RACE reads. Of fewer than 700,000 distinct CDR3 sequences in the sample, 45% to 55% were seen once. The material sequenced was blood. All receptors derive from a man older than 75 in good health.

This clonotype showed up just a few times. This sequence joins TRBV12-3 or TRBV12-4 and TRBJ2-4, with D perhaps TRBD2 (6 bases). The CDR3 is made up of 14 amino acids. Trimming stripped 8 bases from V and 10 bases from J, with 21 bases between. As DNA, the CDR3 is TGTGCCAGCGCCCCTCTCCGGACTATTGGGATTCAGTACTTC. Translating gives CASAPLRTIGIQYF.

This clonotype was seen once. This sequence may be a read error, since a much larger clone differs from it by one base. The chain carries TRBV6-5 and TRBJ2-3, with D perhaps assigned TRBD1 or TRBD2 (6 bases each). The CDR3 is made up of 15 amino acids. Germline CDR1 reads MNHEY; CDR2 reads SVGAGI. V gave up 1 base and J gave up 4 bases, with 12 bases separating them. DNA of the CDR3: TGTGCCAGCAGTTACTTCAAGGGGGGCTCAGATACGCAGTATTTT. It is translated as CASSYFKGGSDTQYF.

This clonotype was seen at least ten times. A read error may explain this, as a much larger clone is one base away. V and J are TRBV6-5 and TRBJ2-3; tentatively, D is TRBD2 (5 bases). CDR1 is MNHEY, CDR2 SVGAGI, per germline. Trimming took off 4 bases at V and 0 bases at J, with 5 bases between the two ends. The CDR3 loop spans 13 amino acids. The DNA for the CDR3 is TGTGCCAGCAGTTGGACTAGCACAGATACGCAGTATTTT. Translation: CASSWTSTDTQYF.

The V and J genes are TRBV7-2 and TRBJ2-1; TRBD1 agrees at 7 bases. The V gene end was trimmed by 7 bases and the J gene end by 5 bases; junction bases not matched to a gene: 5. Germline CDR1 SGHTA, CDR2 FQGNSA. This CDR3 is built from 13 residues. The CDR3 protein is CASTRGGDNEQFF. CDR3 bases: TGTGCCAGCACTCGAGGGGGCGACAATGAGCAGTTCTTC.

The chain joins TRBV20-1 to TRBJ2-1, with 12 bases matching TRBD2. CDR3 length: 16 residues. Per germline, CDR1 DFQATT and CDR2 SNEGSKA (reference sequence). Trimming cost V 2 bases and J 11 bases; bases outside gene matches: 13. The CDR3 is CSARSPSGRETMKQFF. Here the CDR3 DNA reads TGCAGTGCTAGATCCCCTAGCGGGAGGGAAACAATGAAGCAGTTCTTC.

This clonotype was picked up a small number of times. This chain connects TRBV20-1 to TRBJ2-4; D might be TRBD1 (5 bases). Matching the DNA end better, TRBJ2-5 makes the J call doubtful. Germline V gives CDR1 DFQATT, CDR2 SNEGSKA (reference sequence). CDR3 length: 14 amino acids. CDR3 DNA sequence: TGCAGTGCTATACCAAACCAGGGTTGGGAGACCCAGTACTTC. As protein: CSAIPNQGWETQYF.

This chain uses TRBV2 with TRBJ1-2, with a weak D call TRBD1 (5 bases). The CDR3 totals 13 residues. Germline CDR1 SNHLY, CDR2 FYNNEI. V was pared by 0 bases and J by 6 bases, with 8 bases between. The CDR3 nucleotides are TGTGCCAGCAGTGAAGCCAGGGTGGATGGCTACACCTTC. Translated, it gives CASSEARVDGYTF.

This clonotype came up once. The chain recombines TRBV29-1 with TRBJ2-3; TRBD1 matches at 7 bases. CDR1 and CDR2 from the germline V gene are SQVTM and ANQGSEA. The CDR3 is 15 amino acids. V lost 8 bases, J lost 4 bases, and 15 bases stayed unmatched. For the CDR3, the DNA is TGCAGCCTCATGGGTCGGGACAGCGGTCCAGATACGCAGTATTTT. Translating it yields CSLMGRDSGPDTQYF.

V usage is TRBV6-5 and J usage is TRBJ2-7, with 8 bases that match TRBD2. V trimming: 2 bases; J trimming: 7 bases; junction bases outside the gene matches: 7. The CDR3 length is 14 residues. Germline V CDR1 and CDR2: MNHEY, SVGAGI. The CDR3 DNA sequence: TGTGCCAGCAGTTACAAGGTTAGCGGGGCGGAGCAGTACTTC. Protein: CASSYKVSGAEQYF.

This clonotype was observed once. This chain links TRBV6-4 with TRBJ2-1; D remains unclear. V shed 4 bases and J shed 0 bases, with 10 bases lying between them. CDR3 size: 15 residues. Germline V gene data show CDR1 as MRHNA and CDR2 as SNTAGT. The CDR3 DNA sequence: TGTGCCAGCAGTGTAGAGCTTAGCTCCTACAATGAGCAGTTCTTC. This sequence encodes CASSVELSSYNEQFF.

This clonotype has more than one count but fewer than ten. V usage is TRBV6-5 and J usage is TRBJ2-6, with D possibly TRBD1 on 6 matching bases. V was shortened by 6 bases and J by 1 base, with 13 bases between the two germline ends. The germline gives CDR1 MNHEY, CDR2 SVGAGI. The CDR3 totals 16 residues. The CDR3 loop is CASRGPRGSGANVLTF. CDR3 DNA sequence: TGTGCCAGCAGGGGCCCCAGGGGATCTGGGGCCAACGTCCTGACTTTC.